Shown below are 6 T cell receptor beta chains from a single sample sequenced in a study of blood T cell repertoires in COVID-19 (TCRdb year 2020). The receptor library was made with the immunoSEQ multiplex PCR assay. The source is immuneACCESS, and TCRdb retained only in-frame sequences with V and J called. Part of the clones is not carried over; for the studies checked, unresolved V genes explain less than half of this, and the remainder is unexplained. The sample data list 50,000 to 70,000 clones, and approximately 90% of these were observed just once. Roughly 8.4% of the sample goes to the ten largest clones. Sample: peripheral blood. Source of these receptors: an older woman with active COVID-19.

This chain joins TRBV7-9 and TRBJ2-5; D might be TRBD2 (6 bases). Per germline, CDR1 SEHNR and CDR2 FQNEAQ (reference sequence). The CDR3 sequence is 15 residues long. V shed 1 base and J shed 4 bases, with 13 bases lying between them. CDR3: CASSLVGTGLETQYF. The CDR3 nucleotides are TGTGCCAGCAGCTTAGTTGGGACTGGCCTAGAGACCCAGTACTTC.

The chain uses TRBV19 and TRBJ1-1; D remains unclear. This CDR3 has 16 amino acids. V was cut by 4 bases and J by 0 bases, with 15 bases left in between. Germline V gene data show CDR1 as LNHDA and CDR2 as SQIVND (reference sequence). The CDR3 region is CASSRPDGGLNTEAFF. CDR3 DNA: TGTGCCAGTAGTAGGCCTGACGGAGGGTTGAACACTGAAGCTTTCTTT. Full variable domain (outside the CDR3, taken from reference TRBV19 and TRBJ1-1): DGGITQSPKYLFRKEGQNVTLSCEQNLNHDAMYWYRQDPGQGLRLIYYSQIVNDFQKGDIAEGYSVSREKKESFPLTVTSAQKNPTAFYLCASSRPDGGLNTEAFFGQGTRLTVV.

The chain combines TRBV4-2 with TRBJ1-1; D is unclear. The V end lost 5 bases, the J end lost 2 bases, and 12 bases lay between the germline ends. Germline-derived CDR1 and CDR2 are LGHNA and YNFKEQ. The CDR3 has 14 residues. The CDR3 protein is CASSAEGANTEAFF. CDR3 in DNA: TGTGCCAGCAGCGCAGAGGGAGCCAACACTGAAGCTTTCTTT.

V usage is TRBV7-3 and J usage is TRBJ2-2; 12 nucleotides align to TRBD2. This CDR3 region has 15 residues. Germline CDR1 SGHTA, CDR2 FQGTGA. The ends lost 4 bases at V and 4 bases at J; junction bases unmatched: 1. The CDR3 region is CASSWGLAGTGELFF. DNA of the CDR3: TGTGCCAGCAGCTGGGGACTAGCGGGCACCGGGGAGCTGTTTTTT.

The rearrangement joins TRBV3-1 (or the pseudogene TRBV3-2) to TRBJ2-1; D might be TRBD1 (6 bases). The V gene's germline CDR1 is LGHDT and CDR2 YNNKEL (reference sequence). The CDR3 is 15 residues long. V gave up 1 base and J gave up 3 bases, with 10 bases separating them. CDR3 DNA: TGTGCCAGCAGCCAAGTAGGGGGAAACTACAATGAGCAGTTCTTC. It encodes CASSQVGGNYNEQFF.

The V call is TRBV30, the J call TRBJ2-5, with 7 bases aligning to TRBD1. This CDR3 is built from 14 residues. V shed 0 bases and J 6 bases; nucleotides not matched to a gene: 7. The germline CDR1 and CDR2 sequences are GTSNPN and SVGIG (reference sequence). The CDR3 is CAWSVRYRGKTQYF. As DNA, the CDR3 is TGTGCCTGGAGTGTTAGGTACAGGGGAAAGACCCAGTACTTC.